This TCR beta chain came from a study of cytomegalovirus exposure and HLA in healthy donors. General observations from the study: For most TCR sequences rarity was the rule, although some public TCRs occurred in many donors.

PCR amplification relied on 60 Vbeta primers (plus 13 Jbeta primers). Measured with immunoSEQ multiplex PCR; TCRdb has only the in-frame clones, and not every one. The sample shows roughly 170,000 clones, less than 90% of them seen only once. This CDR3 is built from 14 residues. V trimming: 5 bases; J trimming: 4 bases; junction bases outside the gene matches: 5. Germline assignment: CDR1 MDHEN and CDR2 SYDVKM. On this clone: The antigen is not known. The identical CDR3 is also encoded by other nucleotide sequences in the sample.

The V call is TRBV28, the J call TRBJ1-5, with 7 positions matching TRBD1. This TCR was recovered from a woman aged 50 to 65 in good health and CMV-seropositive. The material sequenced was PBMCs. The CDR3 reads CASSLTGVNQPQHF. CDR3 DNA: TGTGCCAGCAGTCTAACAGGGGTAAATCAGCCCCAGCATTTT.